This T cell receptor (beta chain) was documented in a study of CD8+CD57+ T cells in acquired aplastic anemia. Across the study: Sorted CD4+ plus CD8+ cells gave DNA averaging about 3.2 ug.

It was patients with CD8+CD57+ cell expansion by flow cytometry who were chosen for sequencing. Blood was sampled before the patients had received any therapy. V dropped 3 bases and J dropped 0 bases, with 9 bases sitting between them. Germline V lookup: CDR1 MNHEY, CDR2 SVGAGI. The CDR3 totals 14 residues. Study-wide findings and caveats: Patients had roughly 29 CD8+ CDR3 sequences in common with controls (the shared set). Patients and controls had CD8+ Simpson's diversity values that were not significantly distinct.

In its sample, this clonotype was seen many times. Its antigen is unidentified. Genomic DNA, the template, was used for profiling of the TCR beta VDJ and CDR3. TCRdb passed the reads through MiXCR, listing each CDR3 protein once. The sample yields some 140,000 distinct CDR3 sequences, about 48% seen once. The TCR comes from a human donor with aplastic anemia. Sequenced sample: sorted CD4+, CD8+, or CD8+CD57+ T cells (not recorded which) from PBMCs. The rearrangement joins TRBV6-5 to TRBJ2-7; no clear D. This CDR3 is CASSYTGSSYEQYF. In DNA, the CDR3 is TGTGCCAGCAGTTATACCGGCAGCTCCTACGAGCAGTACTTC.